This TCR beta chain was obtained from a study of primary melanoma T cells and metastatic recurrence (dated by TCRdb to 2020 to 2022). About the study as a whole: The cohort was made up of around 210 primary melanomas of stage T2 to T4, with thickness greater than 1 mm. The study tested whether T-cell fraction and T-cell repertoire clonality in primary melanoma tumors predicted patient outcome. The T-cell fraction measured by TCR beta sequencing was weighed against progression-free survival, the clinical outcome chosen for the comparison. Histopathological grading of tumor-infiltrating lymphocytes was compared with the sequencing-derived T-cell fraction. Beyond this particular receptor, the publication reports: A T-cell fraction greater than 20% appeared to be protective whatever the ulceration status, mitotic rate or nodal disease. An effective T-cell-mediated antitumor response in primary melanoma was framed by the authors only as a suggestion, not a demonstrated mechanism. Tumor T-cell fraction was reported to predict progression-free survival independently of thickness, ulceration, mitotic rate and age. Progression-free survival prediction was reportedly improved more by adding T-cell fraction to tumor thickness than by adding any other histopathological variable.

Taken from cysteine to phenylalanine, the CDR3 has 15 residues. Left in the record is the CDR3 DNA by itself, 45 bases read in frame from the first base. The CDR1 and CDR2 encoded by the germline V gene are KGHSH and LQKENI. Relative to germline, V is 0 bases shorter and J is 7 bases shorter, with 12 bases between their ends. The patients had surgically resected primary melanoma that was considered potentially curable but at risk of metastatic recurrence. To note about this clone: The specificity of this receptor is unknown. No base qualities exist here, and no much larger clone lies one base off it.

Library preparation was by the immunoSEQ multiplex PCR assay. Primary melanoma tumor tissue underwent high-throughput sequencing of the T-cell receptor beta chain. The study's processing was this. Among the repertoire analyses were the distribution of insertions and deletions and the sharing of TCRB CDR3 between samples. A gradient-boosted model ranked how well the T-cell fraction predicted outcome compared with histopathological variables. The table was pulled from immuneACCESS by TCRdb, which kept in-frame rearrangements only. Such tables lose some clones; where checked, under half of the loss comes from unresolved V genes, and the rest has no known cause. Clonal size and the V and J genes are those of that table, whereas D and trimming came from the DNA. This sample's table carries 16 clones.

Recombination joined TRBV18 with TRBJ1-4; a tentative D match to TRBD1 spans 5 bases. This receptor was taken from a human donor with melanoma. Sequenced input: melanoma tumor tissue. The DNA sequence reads TGTGCCAGCTCACCACCTTCCCAGGGTGGTGAAAAACTGTTTTTT. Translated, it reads CASSPPSQGGEKLFF.